The subject of this entry is one T cell receptor beta chain. The sample is drawn from a study of control samples from healthy donors and cancer patients. Sequencing was performed with immunoSEQ multiplex PCR; in TCRdb, only in-frame clones are kept and a portion is missing. The sample lists roughly 150,000 clones, 80% to 95% seen once, with 0.65% to 0.85% in the top ten. V dropped 1 base and J dropped 5 bases, with 15 bases sitting between them. CDR3 length equals 16 residues. Germline assignment: CDR1 LNHDA and CDR2 SQIVND (reference sequence). The chain employs TRBV19 and TRBJ2-1; D is unresolved. Sequencing input: blood. The clonotype originates from a woman in her 30s in good health. CDR3 in amino acids: CASSIVLAEGNNEQFF. The CDR3 DNA reads as TGTGCCAGTAGTATAGTCCTGGCGGAAGGAAACAATGAGCAGTTCTTC.